The 24 T cell receptor beta chains below come from one sample, sequenced in a study of beta chain features in type 1 diabetes. Study-wide results and limits: Significant though moderate, a shortening of TCRB CDR3s appeared in all four CD4+ subsets of Type 1 diabetes patients.

Their recognized antigens are unknown. Expressed TCRB transcripts were sequenced, since all the RNA that had been isolated was reverse transcribed. The repertoire was sequenced with immunoSEQ multiplex PCR; TCRdb's copy has only in-frame clones and lacks some. The profile shows around 40,000 clones, 66% of them singletons. Sequenced material: Tregs from blood. These receptors originate from a woman under 30 with type 1 diabetes.

The CDR3 DNA reads TGTGCCAGCAGGGGCTCGACAGGGAACTACGAGCAGTACTTC. Translated: CASRGSTGNYEQYF. The rearrangement joins TRBV28 to TRBJ2-7; 7 nucleotides align to TRBD1. V dropped 6 bases and J dropped 3; count of bases not matched to a gene: 8. The germline V gene has CDR1 MDHEN and CDR2 SYDVKM. This CDR3 has 14 residues.

This clone was counted once. The V and J genes are TRBV19 and TRBJ1-5, with TRBD1 matching 7 bases. Germline trimming cut 2 bases from V and 6 bases from J; bases unmatched to any gene: 4. CDR1 LNHDA and CDR2 SQIVND come from the germline V gene (reference sequence). The CDR3 totals 14 residues. DNA for the CDR3: TGTGCCAGTAGTATAAAGGGACAGCCTCAGCCCCAGCATTTT. Translating it yields CASSIKGQPQPQHF.

V gene TRBV5-6 combines with J gene TRBJ1-5, with D tentatively TRBD1 (6 bases). Per germline, CDR1 SGHDT and CDR2 YYEEEE. CDR3 length equals 17 residues. The germline V and J ends were trimmed by 4 bases and 0 bases, with 17 bases remaining between them. CDR3 nucleotides: TGTGCCAGCAGCCGCTTCCCCGGGACACCTAGCAATCAGCCCCAGCATTTT. It specifies CASSRFPGTPSNQPQHF.

The rearrangement links TRBV29-1 to TRBJ2-1; 12 nucleotides line up with TRBD1. V lost 8 bases, J lost 9 bases, and 14 bases stayed unmatched. CDR3 length: 15 residues. Germline-derived CDR1 and CDR2 are SQVTM and ANQGSEA. CDR3 in amino acids: CSITAGTGGRSEQFF. The CDR3 DNA sequence: TGCAGCATAACCGCTGGGACAGGGGGCCGATCTGAGCAGTTCTTC.

Here the CDR3 reads CASSSRSLEETQYF. CDR3 DNA sequence: TGTGCCAGCAGTTCCCGGAGTTTGGAAGAGACCCAGTACTTC. This chain connects TRBV25-1 to TRBJ2-5; D call uncertain. V was trimmed by 5 bases and J by 3 bases, leaving 13 bases between them. This CDR3 region has 14 residues. Germline-derived CDR1 and CDR2 are MGHDK and SYGVNS. The entire variable domain, with the rest obtained from reference TRBV25-1 and TRBJ2-5, is as follows: EADIYQTPRYLVIGTGKKITLECSQTMGHDKMYWYQQDPGMELHLIHYSYGVNSTEKGDLSSESTVSRIRTEHFPLTLESARPSHTSQYLCASSSRSLEETQYFGPGTRLLVL.

This clone was counted only a few times. The gene calls are TRBV6-5 and TRBJ2-7; D perhaps matches TRBD2 (6 bases). V was trimmed by 8 bases and J by 3 bases, leaving 11 bases between them. This CDR3 has 12 amino acids. The germline V gene encodes CDR1 MNHEY and CDR2 SVGAGI. The CDR3 protein is CASRTRDYEQYF. The DNA for the CDR3 is TGTGCCAGCCGCACGCGGGACTACGAGCAGTACTTC.

This chain joins TRBV2 and TRBJ1-1; TRBD1 matches at 8 bases. Germline values: CDR1 SNHLY, CDR2 FYNNEI. The CDR3 is 17 amino acids. The trim removed 6 bases at V and 0 bases at J, leaving 12 bases unmatched. The CDR3 here is CASSPGTGFFLNTEAFF. The CDR3 region has the DNA TGTGCCAGCAGCCCCGGGACAGGTTTCTTCTTGAACACTGAAGCTTTCTTT.

The chain uses TRBV5-1 and TRBJ2-5, with D tentatively TRBD2 (5 bases). The V end lost 2 bases, the J end lost 3 bases, and 11 bases lay between the germline ends. This CDR3 spans 14 amino acids. Per the germline V gene, CDR1 is SGHRS and CDR2 is YFSETQ. The CDR3 sequence: CASSFATGKETQYF. CDR3 coding DNA: TGCGCCAGCAGCTTCGCGACCGGGAAAGAGACCCAGTACTTC.

The chain is built from TRBV7-3 and TRBJ2-7; possibly TRBD2 for D (5 bases). Per germline, CDR1 SGHTA and CDR2 FQGTGA. The CDR3 loop spans 17 amino acids. The V gene lost 1 base and the J gene lost 0 bases, with 16 bases spanning the gap. The CDR3 DNA follows: TGTGCCAGCAGCTTAAGAGCATCGGCAGGAGGCTCCTACGAGCAGTACTTC. Translated: CASSLRASAGGSYEQYF.

This clone was seen only once. The V gene is TRBV18, the J gene TRBJ2-2; D gene unclear. Germline CDR1 reads KGHSH; CDR2 reads LQKENI. V lost 5 bases and J lost 6, with 4 bases in between. The CDR3 consists of 11 residues. CDR3 sequence (DNA): TGTGCCAGCTCAAGAGCCGGGGAGCTGTTTTTT. As protein: CASSRAGELFF.

V gene TRBV7-9 combines with J gene TRBJ2-5, with D perhaps matching TRBD1 (6 bases). With 4 bases removed from V and 5 bases from J, the gap between germline ends came to 20 bases. The germline V gene has CDR1 SEHNR and CDR2 FQNEAQ (reference sequence). This CDR3 spans 16 amino acids. The CDR3 loop reads CASSYGGVGGGETQYF. As DNA, the CDR3 is TGTGCCAGCAGCTACGGAGGTGTTGGGGGCGGGGAGACCCAGTACTTC.

The gene calls are TRBV5-1 and TRBJ1-6; weak D call: TRBD1 (5 bases). V was cut by 0 bases and J by 8 bases, with 9 bases left in between. Germline-derived CDR1 and CDR2 are SGHRS and YFSETQ. CDR3 size: 14 residues. This CDR3 reads CASSLDARDSPLHF. CDR3 DNA sequence: TGCGCCAGCAGCTTGGACGCCAGGGATTCACCCCTCCACTTT.

The V call is TRBV30, the J call TRBJ1-2; 9 bases agree with TRBD1. This CDR3 has 15 amino acids. The ends lost 1 base at V and 7 bases at J; junction bases unmatched: 10. Germline V gene lookup returns CDR1 GTSNPN and CDR2 SVGIG (reference sequence). The CDR3 DNA reads TGTGCCTGGAGTGCTTCGACAGGGGGAGGGTCTGGCTACACCTTC. Encoded protein: CAWSASTGGGSGYTF.

This sequence joins TRBV29-1 and TRBJ2-1; 10 bases align to TRBD1. V shed 7 bases and J 7 bases; nucleotides not matched to a gene: 10. This CDR3 is built from 14 residues. CDR1 and CDR2 (germline): SQVTM, ANQGSEA. This CDR3 is CSGLPGQGINEQFF. The DNA of the CDR3 is TGCAGCGGACTTCCGGGACAGGGGATTAATGAGCAGTTCTTC.

The CDR3 spells CASSFYRGSEQYF. CDR3 sequence (DNA): TGTGCCAGCAGCTTTTACCGCGGCTCCGAGCAGTACTTC. V and J are TRBV7-3 and TRBJ2-7; no firm D call. Per the germline V gene, CDR1 is SGHTA and CDR2 is FQGTGA. With 3 bases removed from V and 6 bases from J, the gap between germline ends came to 12 bases. The CDR3 length is 13 residues.

CDR3 residues: CASSDEGDQPQHF. CDR3 coding DNA: TGTGCCAGCAGTGACGAGGGGGATCAGCCCCAGCATTTT. The chain is built from TRBV6-4 and TRBJ1-5; a possible D gene is TRBD1 (6 bases). The V gene lost 2 bases and the J gene lost 5 bases, with 7 bases spanning the gap. Germline loops: CDR1 MRHNA, CDR2 SNTAGT. CDR3 length: 13 residues.

The V and J genes are TRBV15 and TRBJ1-4; D might be TRBD1 (6 bases). The V gene lost 4 bases and the J gene lost 14 bases, with 14 bases spanning the gap. CDR3 size: 12 residues. The germline V gene encodes CDR1 LNHNV and CDR2 YYDKDF (reference sequence). The CDR3 here is CATSTSTGPLFF. CDR3 in DNA: TGTGCCACCAGCACATCGACAGGCCCCCTGTTTTTT. Complete variable domain (other parts from reference TRBV15 and TRBJ1-4): DAMVIQNPRYQVTQFGKPVTLSCSQTLNHNVMYWYQQKSSQAPKLLFHYYDKDFNNEADTPDNFQSRRPNTSFCFLDIRSPGLGDTAMYLCATSTSTGPLFFGSGTQLSVL.

The gene calls are TRBV7-9 and TRBJ2-4, with TRBD1 identical over 9 bases. Germline-derived CDR1 and CDR2 are SEHNR and FQNEAQ (reference sequence). V shed 4 bases, J shed 9 bases, and the junction held 7 bases outside the gene matches. The length of the CDR3 is 14 residues. The CDR3 sequence is CASSSGQGGIIQYF. In DNA, the CDR3 is TGTGCCAGCAGCTCGGGACAGGGTGGGATCATTCAGTACTTC.

The gene calls are TRBV11-2 and TRBJ1-2, with 7 bases matching TRBD1. CDR3 length equals 14 residues. Germline assignment: CDR1 SGHAT and CDR2 FQNNGV. V shed 4 bases, J shed 2 bases, and the junction held 4 bases outside the gene matches. CDR3 region: CASSSQTGNYGYTF. The CDR3 DNA reads as TGTGCCAGCAGCTCCCAGACAGGGAACTATGGCTACACCTTC.

The chain is built from TRBV28 and TRBJ1-2; weak D call: TRBD1 (5 bases). The V end lost 7 bases, the J end lost 7 bases, and 10 bases lay between the germline ends. Germline CDR1 MDHEN, CDR2 SYDVKM. This CDR3 has 11 residues. In DNA, the CDR3 is TGTGCCAGCACAGGGCCGCGTGGCTACACCTTC. Amino acid sequence: CASTGPRGYTF.

This clone appeared a single time. V is TRBV6-1 and J is TRBJ2-2, with 8 bases matching TRBD1. Germline CDR1 reads MNHNS; CDR2 reads SASEGT. This CDR3 contains 14 residues. J gave up 6 bases and V 11 bases, and 11 bases lay outside the gene matches. The CDR3 coding sequence is TGTGCCCCCGACCGCCAGGGGGCTGCCGGGGAGCTGTTTTTT. Translation gives CAPDRQGAAGELFF.

The chain couples TRBV20-1 to TRBJ2-3; D possibly corresponds to TRBD1 (5 bases). The CDR3 has 11 residues. V was cut by 6 bases and J by 9 bases, with 13 bases left in between. CDR1 is DFQATT, CDR2 SNEGSKA, per germline (reference sequence). CDR3 DNA sequence: TGCAGTGCGCCCAGGGTCGACACGCAGTATTTT. Translation: CSAPRVDTQYF.

The V and J genes are TRBV7-9 and TRBJ1-1; D remains unclear. V was trimmed by 3 bases and J by 8 bases, leaving 7 bases between them. This CDR3 is 11 amino acids long. The germline V gene has CDR1 SEHNR and CDR2 FQNEAQ (reference sequence). Written as DNA, the CDR3 is TGTGCCAGCAGCTTGAGCAGGGAAGCTTTCTTT. Amino acid sequence: CASSLSREAFF.

The genes are TRBV14 and TRBJ1-4; D unresolved. V was shortened by 3 bases and J by 5 bases, with 16 bases between the two germline ends. CDR1 and CDR2 (germline): SGHDN, FVKESK. The CDR3 runs to 16 residues. The CDR3 DNA reads TGTGCCAGCAGCCAGTTCCGCGGCTTACGAAATGAAAAACTGTTTTTT. As protein: CASSQFRGLRNEKLFF.